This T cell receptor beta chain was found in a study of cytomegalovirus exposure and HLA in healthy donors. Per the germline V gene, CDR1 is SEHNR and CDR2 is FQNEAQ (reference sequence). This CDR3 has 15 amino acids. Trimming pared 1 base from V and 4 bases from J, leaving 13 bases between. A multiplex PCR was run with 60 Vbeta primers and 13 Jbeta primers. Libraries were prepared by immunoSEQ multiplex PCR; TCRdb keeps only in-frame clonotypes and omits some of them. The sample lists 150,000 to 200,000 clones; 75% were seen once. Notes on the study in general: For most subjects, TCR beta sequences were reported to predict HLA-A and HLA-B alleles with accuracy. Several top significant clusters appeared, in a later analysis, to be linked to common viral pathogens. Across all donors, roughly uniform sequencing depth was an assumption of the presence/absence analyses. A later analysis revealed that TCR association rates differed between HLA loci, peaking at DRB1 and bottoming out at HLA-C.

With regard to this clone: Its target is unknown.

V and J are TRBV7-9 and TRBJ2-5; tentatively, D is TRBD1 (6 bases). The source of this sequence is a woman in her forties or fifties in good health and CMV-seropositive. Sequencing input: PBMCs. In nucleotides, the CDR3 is TGTGCCAGCAGCTTAGTAGGGGGTTTTGTAGAGACCCAGTACTTC. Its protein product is CASSLVGGFVETQYF.